Listed below are T cell receptor beta chains from one sample, sequenced in a study of blood T cell repertoires in COVID-19. Some clones are missing from TCRdb's copy, which holds only in-frame ones; the method was immunoSEQ multiplex PCR. This table holds roughly 220,000 clones, 82% found once. The sample comprised peripheral blood. The receptors shown here come from a woman aged 80 or older with COVID-19, enrolled during active disease. CDR3s leave out the opening cysteine and the closing phenylalanine or tryptophan. The order of the fields is CDR3 protein, J gene, V gene.

CDR3aa: ASSLDTGTSNYNEQF; j_gene: TRBJ2-1; v_gene: TRBV5-1
CDR3aa: ASSSTGSSVDTQY; j_gene: TRBJ2-3; v_gene: TRBV19
CDR3aa: ASSITTGMGHEQY; j_gene: TRBJ2-7; v_gene: TRBV19
CDR3aa: ASSFITGITYEQY; j_gene: TRBJ2-7; v_gene: TRBV5-5
CDR3aa: ASSMRQPSYNEQF; j_gene: TRBJ2-1; v_gene: TRBV19
CDR3aa: ASTRTSATTDTQY; j_gene: TRBJ2-3; v_gene: TRBV6-5
CDR3aa: AWSVGISPLH; j_gene: TRBJ1-6; v_gene: TRBV30
CDR3aa: ASRQGSSPLH; j_gene: TRBJ1-6; v_gene: TRBV12-3/TRBV12-4
CDR3aa: ASSLAGALNQPQH; j_gene: TRBJ1-5; v_gene: TRBV7-8
CDR3aa: ASSQVGRDSERYGYT; j_gene: TRBJ1-2; v_gene: TRBV4-2
CDR3aa: ASSPGAGVRSPLH; j_gene: TRBJ1-6; v_gene: TRBV7-2
CDR3aa: ATSRDGAGDEQF; j_gene: TRBJ2-1; v_gene: TRBV15
CDR3aa: ASSLVLAGGKYNEQF; j_gene: TRBJ2-1; v_gene: TRBV14
CDR3aa: ASRREATEAF; j_gene: TRBJ1-1; v_gene: TRBV5-1
CDR3aa: ASSPGVAGGVNIQY; j_gene: TRBJ2-4; v_gene: TRBV11-2
CDR3aa: ASSIHWDRVGAETQY; j_gene: TRBJ2-5; v_gene: TRBV19
CDR3aa: ASSALGWDSPLH; j_gene: TRBJ1-6; v_gene: TRBV2
CDR3aa: ASSPVVGGAFSNQPQH; j_gene: TRBJ1-5; v_gene: TRBV6-6
CDR3aa: ASSSPGDSGHYEQY; j_gene: TRBJ2-7; v_gene: TRBV7-9
CDR3aa: AWSVPRFEAF; j_gene: TRBJ1-1; v_gene: TRBV30
CDR3aa: ASTPSGLLGNEQF; j_gene: TRBJ2-1; v_gene: TRBV6-5
CDR3aa: STGSLTDTQY; j_gene: TRBJ2-3; v_gene: TRBV19
CDR3aa: ASSQDTGGTGNTIY; j_gene: TRBJ1-3; v_gene: TRBV4-2
CDR3aa: ASSFSKGDYGYT; j_gene: TRBJ1-2; v_gene: TRBV7-8
CDR3aa: ASSPTGIFYEQY; j_gene: TRBJ2-7; v_gene: TRBV19
CDR3aa: ASSEWSQGIYGYT; j_gene: TRBJ1-2; v_gene: TRBV6-1
CDR3aa: ASSLTTPANTGELF; j_gene: TRBJ2-2; v_gene: TRBV7-3
CDR3aa: ASSQDPGTGGEKLF; j_gene: TRBJ1-4; v_gene: TRBV4-2
CDR3aa: ASSTSGTQY; j_gene: TRBJ2-5; v_gene: TRBV11-2
CDR3aa: ASSRGGGGETQY; j_gene: TRBJ2-5; v_gene: TRBV7-2
CDR3aa: ASSYYLTGSAWAEAF; j_gene: TRBJ1-1; v_gene: TRBV6-2/TRBV6-3
CDR3aa: ASSLWGKRSTEAF; j_gene: TRBJ1-1; v_gene: TRBV5-4
CDR3aa: ASSFGAAGRDTQY; j_gene: TRBJ2-3; v_gene: TRBV27
CDR3aa: ASSEIGQNSGNTIY; j_gene: TRBJ1-3; v_gene: TRBV2
CDR3aa: ASSLGLAGGINSDTQY; j_gene: TRBJ2-3; v_gene: TRBV5-4
CDR3aa: ATSNSAAGRGEQF; j_gene: TRBJ2-1; v_gene: TRBV24-1
CDR3aa: ASSAGLAVYEQY; j_gene: TRBJ2-7; v_gene: TRBV7-9
CDR3aa: ASSYFTGGWYNEQF; j_gene: TRBJ2-1; v_gene: TRBV6-6
CDR3aa: ASSQGLAGLSYEQY; j_gene: TRBJ2-7; v_gene: TRBV4-3
CDR3aa: ASSLAGREAF; j_gene: TRBJ1-1; v_gene: TRBV7-2
CDR3aa: ASSSPTGTGNTIY; j_gene: TRBJ1-3; v_gene: TRBV7-2
CDR3aa: SGDRYNEQF; j_gene: TRBJ2-1; v_gene: TRBV29-1